This TCR beta chain is drawn from a study of blood T cell repertoires in COVID-19 (dated by TCRdb to the early 2020s). Broadly, across the study: Samples from collaborators originated in the United States, Italy and Spain and spanned both the acute and convalescent phases of COVID-19. Where HLA class I and class II types were available, the types were taken from metadata supplied by the sample provider, not from assay-based typing. A de-identified subject ID, COVID-19 status, age in years and sex were almost always included in the sample metadata. The repertoires were made available in a free public database intended to serve as a resource for research on the immune response to SARS-CoV-2. The dataset comprised deeply sampled blood TCRbeta repertoires from subjects exposed to, actively infected with, or recovered from COVID-19. Samples came from the ongoing ImmuneRACE study (first 160 participants) plus 1,254 subjects from 6 global collaborators. The material from the prospective study consisted of cDNA or gDNA derived from T cells, B-cell-depleted T cells, or PBMCs.

Comment on this clone: Its antigen is not yet known. Base qualities are not recorded, but no much larger clone differs from it by a single base.

TCRbeta CDR3 regions were amplified from genomic DNA using the immunoSEQ Assay, a bias-controlled multiplex PCR. Concerning the study's data processing: Within the assay, amplification of reference gene primers was used to estimate how many nucleated cells each sample contained. To quantify the absolute abundance of each unique TCRbeta CDR3 rearrangement, sequence reads were collapsed and filtered. Productive Simpson clonality was computed per sample as the square root of Simpson's diversity index over productive rearrangements. TCRdb holds this immuneACCESS table with in-frame rearrangements only. Some clones are missing; in checked studies, unresolved V genes explain under half, and the rest has no known cause. V and J calls and clone size are those listed in that table; D and trimming were worked out from the DNA. The sample table shows approximately 150,000 clones, and approximately 80% are seen once. The ten top clones hold over 4% of the sample.

Participants in the prospective study were enrolled through a virtual design, were aged roughly 18 to 100 years, and lived in roughly 24 United States geographic areas. To assign participants to cohorts, the prospective study relied on clinical history that participants themselves reported in a screening survey and a study questionnaire. Exposed participants were defined as having been in contact with someone with a PCR-confirmed or clinician-diagnosed COVID-19 case within 2 weeks of study entry. Each participant in the prospective study had whole blood, serum and a nasopharyngeal or oropharyngeal swab collected by mobile phlebotomists. Over a roughly two-month period, participants in the prospective study had the option of providing additional blood draws and questionnaires. Prospective study blood samples were shipped either frozen or at room temperature before DNA extraction. The CDR3 spans 15 residues, from the cysteine through the phenylalanine. The read is trimmed to its CDR3 DNA, 45 bases read in frame from base 1. V is pared back by 3 bases and J by 4 bases, with 15 bases lying between the germline termini. CDR1 SGHTA and CDR2 FQGNSA are derived from the germline V gene.

The study at large found these results: The quantity of clinical and demographic metadata differed by source and by participant and was supplied without curation.

The sample comprised PBMCs or T cells enriched from blood (not recorded which). The sequence joins TRBV7-2 to TRBJ2-5, with TRBD1 tentatively as D gene (8 bases match). The clonotype comes from an older man who had been exposed to COVID-19. The CDR3 loop reads CASSFAGGGGETQYF. The bases read TGTGCCAGCAGCTTCGCAGGGGGCGGGGGAGAGACCCAGTACTTC.